These T cell receptor beta chains were read from a single sample in a study of blood T cell repertoires in COVID-19. TCRdb's copy holds only in-frame clones and misses some; the assay was immunoSEQ multiplex PCR. The table records 68,000 or so clones, 90% of them present only once. Sequenced input: peripheral blood. These receptors were collected from a man aged 45 to 65 with COVID-19, enrolled during active disease. The conserved cysteine and the conserved F or W are not part of the CDR3 here.

j_call v_call cdr3_length cdr3_aa
TRBJ1-2 TRBV6-6 13 ASNGGGGEDYGYT
TRBJ1-5 TRBV2 13 ASRVDRGRDQPQH
TRBJ2-7 TRBV2 15 ASAVGQGGPSSYEQY
TRBJ1-5 TRBV6-2/TRBV6-3 15 ASSYSQQGASNQPQH
TRBJ1-4 TRBV5-1 12 ASSLSRAGEKLF
TRBJ2-7 TRBV29-1 12 SVEGLAGVYEQY
TRBJ2-5 TRBV19 13 ASSQRAERKETQY
TRBJ1-5 TRBV13 15 ASSLGPDRGGNQPQH
TRBJ2-2 TRBV6-5 13 ASSYSPHFTGELF
TRBJ2-1 TRBV6-5 11 ASRGGRHNEQF
TRBJ1-5 TRBV30 12 ASPRQGLGQPQH
TRBJ1-2 TRBV4-2 13 ASSHPGGAKRGYT
TRBJ1-1 TRBV10-3 11 ATTGVRDTEAF
TRBJ2-3 TRBV3-1/TRBV3-2 13 ASSHLAGGSDTQY
TRBJ2-2 TRBV6-2/TRBV6-3 14 ASRYRGRGNTGELF
TRBJ1-2 TRBV7-9 13 ASSAIGQRNYGYT
TRBJ2-1 TRBV20-1 12 SASILAGAGEQF
TRBJ2-1 TRBV9 13 ASSPFQRGAGEQF
TRBJ1-2 TRBV19 13 ASSPGQGYGYGYT
TRBJ1-6 TRBV28 14 ASSSTWGEPGSPLH
TRBJ2-7 TRBV28 12 ASQRLAGGYEQY
TRBJ1-5 TRBV28 12 ASSSFVSNQPQH
TRBJ2-2 TRBV19 15 ASSIRTTQINTGELF
TRBJ2-1 TRBV9 16 ASSVVFRGDPPIYEQF
TRBJ2-7 TRBV12-5 13 ASGLGGTVPYEQY
TRBJ2-5 TRBV6-6 13 ASSYSNRGVETQY
TRBJ2-7 TRBV6-5 12 ASSFGGGSYEQY
TRBJ2-1 TRBV7-9 14 ASSLALAGTYNEQF
TRBJ2-1 TRBV5-1 12 ASSLGGAGNEQF
TRBJ2-4 TRBV5-1 14 ASSLAGISPQNIQY
TRBJ2-5 TRBV7-9 12 ASSSGTGHETQY
TRBJ1-6 TRBV3-1/TRBV3-2 13 ASSQGGGSNSPLH
TRBJ1-3 TRBV27 16 ASNTRWGVALSGNTIY
TRBJ1-2 TRBV9 13 ASSVGTGGLQGYT
TRBJ2-1 TRBV2 13 ASSKLEFVYNEQF
TRBJ2-1 TRBV5-1 14 ASSWRTGRSYNEQF
TRBJ2-2 TRBV9 11 ASSPKLTGELF
TRBJ1-1 TRBV6-2/TRBV6-3 12 ASSYLDSSTEAF
TRBJ2-7 TRBV18 13 ASSLAGGGTYEQY
TRBJ2-7 TRBV5-4 10 ASSLSRYEQY
TRBJ2-7 TRBV19 12 ASSISGTSNEQY
TRBJ2-7 TRBV7-8 13 ASSLVQGGFYEQY
TRBJ2-7 TRBV15 14 ATSRDEGTGAYEQY
TRBJ2-1 TRBV7-3 12 ASSLRRDGDEQF
TRBJ1-6 TRBV9 13 ASSVEGLEDSPLH
TRBJ1-1 TRBV5-1 13 ASSLDSGMNTEAF
TRBJ1-5 TRBV19 14 ASSIDQGFGNQPQH
TRBJ1-6 TRBV3-1/TRBV3-2 14 ASSQLPDSYNSPLH
TRBJ1-1 TRBV7-2 15 ASSLARSGQGITEAF
TRBJ2-3 TRBV14 15 ASSQDGGRGGADTQY